A selection of T cell receptor beta chains follows, all from one sample in a study of ipilimumab plus nivolumab after autologous stem cell transplantation. The assay was immunoSEQ multiplex PCR, and TCRdb's table has in-frame clones only and misses some. This table holds 20,000 to 25,000 clones, around 83% found once. The sample in question was PBMCs, obtained in a trial of ipilimumab plus nivolumab as post-transplant consolidation. These receptors all stem from a male donor with diffuse large B-cell lymphoma. The CDR3 runs from the conserved cysteine through the conserved F or W. A D gene is named only where the DNA matches it firmly. A clone size is listed for some rows: how often the clone was seen (once, few, many), or a class if it is expanded.

>TRBV5-4|.|.|TRBJ2-6
TGTGCCAGCAGCCCGAGGGGCCTCACGATCTCTGGGGCCAACGTCCTGACTTTC
CASSPRGLTISGANVLTF
>TRBV20-1|.|.|TRBJ2-7
TGCAGTGCTAGAGATGACCACGAGCAGTACTTC
CSARDDHEQYF
>TRBV5-1|.|.|TRBJ1-5
TGCGCCAGCAGCTTGGTTCCGGACGGCAATCAGCCCCAGCATTTT
CASSLVPDGNQPQHF
>TRBV18|.|once|TRBJ1-5
TGTGCCAGCTCACCACCGGGCAGGCCCTCCAATCAGCCCCAGCATTTT
CASSPPGRPSNQPQHF
>TRBV5-1|TRBD1|.|TRBJ1-4
TGCGCCAGCAGCAGACAGGAGGCAGGGGGAGGGGATGAAAAACTGTTTTTT
CASSRQEAGGGDEKLFF
>TRBV6-5|TRBD2|once|TRBJ2-1
TGTGCCAGCAGTTACGACGGGACTAGCGATTGGAATGAGCAGTTCTTC
CASSYDGTSDWNEQFF
>TRBV2|TRBD1|.|TRBJ1-3
TGTGCCAGCAGCCCGGGACAGGGGAAAGGAAACACCATATATTTT
CASSPGQGKGNTIYF
>TRBV4-2|TRBD1|.|TRBJ2-2
TGTGCCAGCAGCCAAGATTTGACCCCGGGACAGGGGGCTGGCGGGGAGCTGTTTTTT
CASSQDLTPGQGAGGELFF
>TRBV27|.|once|TRBJ2-7
TGTGCCAGCAGTTCTGGGACACTTGCCTACGAGCAGTACTTC
CASSSGTLAYEQYF
>TRBV2|.|.|TRBJ1-6
TGTGCCAGCAGTGAATTGTTGACCTATAATTCACCCCTCCACTTT
CASSELLTYNSPLHF
>TRBV5-5|TRBD1|.|TRBJ2-2
TGTGCCAGCAGCTTCGGGACAGAGAACACCGGGGAGCTGTTTTTT
CASSFGTENTGELFF
>TRBV7-2|TRBD2|.|TRBJ2-7
TGTGCCAGCAGCCCGACTAGCGGATCCTACGAGCAGTACTTC
CASSPTSGSYEQYF
>TRBV11-2|TRBD2|.|TRBJ2-3
TGTGCCAGCAGCCCTGGACTAGCGGGGGCTCGCACAGATACGCAGTATTTT
CASSPGLAGARTDTQYF
>TRBV18|TRBD2|.|TRBJ2-1
TGTGCCAGCTCCCGGTCTCTAGCGGGGATCGAATACAATGAGCAGTTCTTC
CASSRSLAGIEYNEQFF
>TRBV27|.|once|TRBJ2-7
TGTGCCAGCCCCCCCGGGGGACCCGCCTACGAGCAGTACTTC
CASPPGGPAYEQYF
>TRBV30|.|few|TRBJ2-3
TGTGCCTGGAGGGCCGTCCCAGATACGCAGTATTTT
CAWRAVPDTQYF
>TRBV4-3|TRBD1|.|TRBJ1-4
TGCGCCAGCAGCCCCGGGACAGGGGATAATGAAAAACTGTTTTTT
CASSPGTGDNEKLFF
>TRBV29-1|.|.|TRBJ2-7
TGCAGCGTTGACCTCCCCAAAGGGGGGACCTCCTACGAGCAGTACTTC
CSVDLPKGGTSYEQYF
>TRBV9|.|.|TRBJ2-5
TGTGCCAGCAGGCAGCGGGCCCGTAACTGGACAGAGACCCAGTACTTC
CASRQRARNWTETQYF
>TRBV6-1|TRBD1|.|TRBJ2-2
TGTGCCAGGGAGACAGGGGAGGCGGGGCCTGGGGAGCTGTTTTTT
CARETGEAGPGELFF
>TRBV6-5|.|once|TRBJ1-1
TGTGCCAGCACAAGGGTGAACACTGAAGCTTTCTTT
CASTRVNTEAFF
>TRBV5-1|.|.|TRBJ2-1
TGCGCCAGCAGCTTTGGGTCCTTTTGGTTCTTC
CASSFGSFWFF
>TRBV5-5|TRBD1|.|TRBJ2-7
TGTGCCAGCAGCTTTCGGACGGGACAGGGGGCCAACGAGCAGTACTTC
CASSFRTGQGANEQYF
>TRBV6-6|.|.|TRBJ2-7
TGTGCCAGCACTACGTCGGGACTCCCCTCCTACGAGCAGTACTTC
CASTTSGLPSYEQYF
>TRBV29-1|.|.|TRBJ2-3
TGCAGCGTTGAAGGTCAAGGGGGGGCCACAGATACGCAGTATTTT
CSVEGQGGATDTQYF
>TRBV7-2|.|.|TRBJ2-3
TGTGCCAGCACCCCCGGGGGAGGTCGGTTGTTTACGCAGTATTTT
CASTPGGGRLFTQYF
>TRBV2|.|.|TRBJ2-7
TGTGCCAGCAAAAATCAGGGGTCCTACGAGCAGTACTTC
CASKNQGSYEQYF
>TRBV6-5|.|few|TRBJ1-1
TGTGCCAGCTTTATTTCCCCCGGGGGCACTGAAGCTTTCTTT
CASFISPGGTEAFF
>TRBV7-2|TRBD2|.|TRBJ2-5
TGTGCCAGCAGCCAGTGGGGTAGCGGGGGGCCGGAGGAGGAGACCCAGTACTTC
CASSQWGSGGPEEETQYF
>TRBV7-2|TRBD1|.|TRBJ1-5
TGTGCCAGCAGCTTGGGACAGGGGGATCAGCCCCAGCATTTT
CASSLGQGDQPQHF
>TRBV6-5|.|medium-sized|TRBJ2-1
TGTGCCAGCAGTTACTCAAGGGGCCACTACAATGAGCAGTTCTTC
CASSYSRGHYNEQFF
>TRBV11-2|TRBD2|.|TRBJ2-7
TGTGCCAGCAGCTTAAAGGCGGGGGGGCCTACAGGAGAGCAGTACTTC
CASSLKAGGPTGEQYF
>TRBV10-2|.|.|TRBJ2-5
TGCGCCAGCAGTGGGTCCCAAGAGACCCAGTACTTC
CASSGSQETQYF
>TRBV9|.|once|TRBJ2-6
TGTGCCAGCAGCGTAGGGGGGGGCGGGGCCAACGTCCTGACTTTC
CASSVGGGGANVLTF
>TRBV23-1|TRBD1|.|TRBJ1-2
TGCGCCAGCACCTTATTCAGGGACAGGGTAGATGGCTACACCTTC
CASTLFRDRVDGYTF
>TRBV19|.|.|TRBJ2-5
TGTGCCAGTAGTATTCAAGAGACCCAGTACTTC
CASSIQETQYF